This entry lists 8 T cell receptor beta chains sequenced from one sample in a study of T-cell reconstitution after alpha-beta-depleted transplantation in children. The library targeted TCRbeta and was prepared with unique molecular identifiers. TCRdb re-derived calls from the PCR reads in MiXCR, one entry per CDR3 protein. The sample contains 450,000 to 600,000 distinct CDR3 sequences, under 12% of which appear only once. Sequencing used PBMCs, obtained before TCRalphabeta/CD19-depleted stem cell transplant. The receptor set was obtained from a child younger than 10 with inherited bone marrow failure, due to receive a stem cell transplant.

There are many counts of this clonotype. The CDR3 DNA follows: TGCAGTGCTACGAAAGGGGGTAGCGGACCCCAAGAGACCCAGTACTTC. It specifies CSATKGGSGPQETQYF. V is TRBV20-1 and J is TRBJ2-5; D tentatively reads TRBD1 or TRBD2 (6 bases each). Germline V gene data show CDR1 as DFQATT and CDR2 as SNEGSKA (reference sequence). This CDR3 comprises 16 residues. The germline V and J ends were trimmed by 4 bases and 1 base, with 19 bases remaining between them.

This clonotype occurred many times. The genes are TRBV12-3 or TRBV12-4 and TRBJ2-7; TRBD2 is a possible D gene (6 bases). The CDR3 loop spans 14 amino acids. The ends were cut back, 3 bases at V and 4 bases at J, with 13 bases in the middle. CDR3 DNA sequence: TGTGCCAGCAGTTTCGTCACGGGACTTTACGAGCAGTACTTC. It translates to CASSFVTGLYEQYF.

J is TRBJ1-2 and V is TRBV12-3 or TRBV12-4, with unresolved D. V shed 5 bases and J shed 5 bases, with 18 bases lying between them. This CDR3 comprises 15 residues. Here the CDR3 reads CASSPFSVPPYGYTF. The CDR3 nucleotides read TGTGCCAGCAGTCCCTTTTCGGTCCCCCCTTATGGCTACACCTTC.

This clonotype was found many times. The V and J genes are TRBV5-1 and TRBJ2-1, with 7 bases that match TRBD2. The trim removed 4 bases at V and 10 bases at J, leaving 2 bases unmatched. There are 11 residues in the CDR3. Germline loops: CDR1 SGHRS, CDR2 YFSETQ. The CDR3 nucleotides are TGCGCCAGCAGCGGGGAGGGAGAGCAGTTCTTC. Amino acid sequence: CASSGEGEQFF.

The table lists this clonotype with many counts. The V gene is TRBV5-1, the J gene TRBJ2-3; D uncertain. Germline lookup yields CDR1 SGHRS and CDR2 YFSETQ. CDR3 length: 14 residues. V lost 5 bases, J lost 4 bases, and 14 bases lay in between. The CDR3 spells CASSGVAPPDTQYF. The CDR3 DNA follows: TGCGCCAGCAGTGGGGTCGCCCCCCCAGATACGCAGTATTTT.

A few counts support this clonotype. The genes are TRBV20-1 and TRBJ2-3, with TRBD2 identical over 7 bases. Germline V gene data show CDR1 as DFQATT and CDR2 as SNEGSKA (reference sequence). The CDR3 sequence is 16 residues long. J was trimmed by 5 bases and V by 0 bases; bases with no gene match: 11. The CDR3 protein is CSAREVPAGSQDTQYF. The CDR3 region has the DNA TGCAGTGCTAGAGAGGTTCCAGCGGGATCTCAAGATACGCAGTATTTT.

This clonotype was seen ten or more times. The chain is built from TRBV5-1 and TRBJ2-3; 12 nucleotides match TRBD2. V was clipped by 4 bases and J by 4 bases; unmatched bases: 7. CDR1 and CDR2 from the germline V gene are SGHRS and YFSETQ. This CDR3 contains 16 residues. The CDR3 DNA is TGCGCCAGCAGCGTCCTAGCGGGAGGGGATCCAGATACGCAGTATTTT. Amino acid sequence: CASSVLAGGDPDTQYF.

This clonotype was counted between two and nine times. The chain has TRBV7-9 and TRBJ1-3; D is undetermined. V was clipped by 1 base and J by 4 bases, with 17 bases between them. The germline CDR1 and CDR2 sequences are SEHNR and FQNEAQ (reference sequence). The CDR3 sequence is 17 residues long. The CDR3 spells CASSLGLVQEGGNTIYF. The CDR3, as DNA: TGTGCCAGCAGCTTAGGATTGGTGCAGGAAGGAGGAAACACCATATATTTT.